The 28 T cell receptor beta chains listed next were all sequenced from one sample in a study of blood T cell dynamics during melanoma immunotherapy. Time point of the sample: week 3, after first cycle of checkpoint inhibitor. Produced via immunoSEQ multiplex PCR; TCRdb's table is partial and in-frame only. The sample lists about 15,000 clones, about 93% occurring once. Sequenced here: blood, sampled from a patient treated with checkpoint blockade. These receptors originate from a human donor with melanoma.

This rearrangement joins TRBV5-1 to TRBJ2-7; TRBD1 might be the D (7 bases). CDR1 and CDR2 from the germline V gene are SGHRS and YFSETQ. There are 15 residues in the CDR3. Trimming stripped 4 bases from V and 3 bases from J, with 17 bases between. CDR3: CASSGRDSGDYEQYF. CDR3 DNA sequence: TGCGCCAGCAGCGGGCGGGACAGCGGAGACTACGAGCAGTACTTC. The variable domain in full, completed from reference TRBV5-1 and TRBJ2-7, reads KAGVTQTPRYLIKTRGQQVTLSCSPISGHRSVSWYQQTPGQGLQFLFEYFSETQRNKGNFPGRFSGRQFSNSRSEMNVSTLELGDSALYLCASSGRDSGDYEQYFGPGTRLTVT.

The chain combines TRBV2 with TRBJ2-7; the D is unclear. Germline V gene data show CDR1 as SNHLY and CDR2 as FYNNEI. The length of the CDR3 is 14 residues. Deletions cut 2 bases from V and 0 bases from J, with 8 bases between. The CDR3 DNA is TGTGCCAGCAGTGAACGATTTATCTCCTACGAGCAGTACTTC. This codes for CASSERFISYEQYF.

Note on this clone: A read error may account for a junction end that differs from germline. The CDR3 nucleotides read TGTGCCAGCAGTCAAGACCTGTACTATGGCTACACCTTC. Amino acid sequence: CASSQDLYYGYTF. The chain couples TRBV4-2 to TRBJ1-2; D call uncertain. The CDR3 covers 13 residues. Germline V lookup: CDR1 LGHNA, CDR2 YNFKEQ.

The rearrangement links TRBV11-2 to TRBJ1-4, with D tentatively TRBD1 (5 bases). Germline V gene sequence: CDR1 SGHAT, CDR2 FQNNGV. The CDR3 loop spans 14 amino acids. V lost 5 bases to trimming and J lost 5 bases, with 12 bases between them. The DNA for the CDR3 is TGTGCCAGCAGCCGGGGCATCCTAAATGAAAAACTGTTTTTT. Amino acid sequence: CASSRGILNEKLFF.

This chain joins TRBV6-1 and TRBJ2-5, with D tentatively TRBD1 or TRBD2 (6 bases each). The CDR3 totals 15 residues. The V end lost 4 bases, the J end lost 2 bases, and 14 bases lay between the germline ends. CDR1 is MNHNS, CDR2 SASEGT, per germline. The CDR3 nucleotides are TGTGCCAGCAGTGCCGATCGGGGGCCACAAGAGACCCAGTACTTC. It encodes CASSADRGPQETQYF.

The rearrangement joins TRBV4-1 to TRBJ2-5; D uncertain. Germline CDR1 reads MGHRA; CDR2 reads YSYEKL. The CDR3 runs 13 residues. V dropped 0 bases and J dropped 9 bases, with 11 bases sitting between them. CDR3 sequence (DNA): TGCGCCAGCAGCCAAGAGATATTCGAGGCCCAGTACTTC. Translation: CASSQEIFEAQYF.

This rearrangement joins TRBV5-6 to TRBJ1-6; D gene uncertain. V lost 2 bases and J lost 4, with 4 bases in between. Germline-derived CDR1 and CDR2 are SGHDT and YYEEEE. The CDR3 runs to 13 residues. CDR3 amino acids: CASSFGYNSPLHF. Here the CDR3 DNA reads TGTGCCAGCAGCTTCGGGTATAATTCACCCCTCCACTTT.

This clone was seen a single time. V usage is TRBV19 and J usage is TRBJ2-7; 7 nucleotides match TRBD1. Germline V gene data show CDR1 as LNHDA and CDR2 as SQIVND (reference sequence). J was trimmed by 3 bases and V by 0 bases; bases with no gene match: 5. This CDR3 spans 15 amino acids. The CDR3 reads CASSIDPRGIYEQYF. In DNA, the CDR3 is TGTGCCAGTAGTATAGACCCCAGGGGGATCTACGAGCAGTACTTC.

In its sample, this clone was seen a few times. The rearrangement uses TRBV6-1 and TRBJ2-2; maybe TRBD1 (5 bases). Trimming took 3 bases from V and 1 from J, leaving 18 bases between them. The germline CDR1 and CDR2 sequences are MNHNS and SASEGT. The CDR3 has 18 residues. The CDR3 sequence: CASSESRLDRGNTGELFF. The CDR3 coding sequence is TGTGCCAGCAGTGAGTCAAGGTTGGATAGGGGGAACACCGGGGAGCTGTTTTTT.

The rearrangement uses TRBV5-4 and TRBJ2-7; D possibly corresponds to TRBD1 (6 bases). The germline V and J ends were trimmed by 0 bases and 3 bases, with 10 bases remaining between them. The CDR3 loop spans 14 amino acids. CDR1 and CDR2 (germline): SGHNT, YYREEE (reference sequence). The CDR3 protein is CASSLAGRGYEQYF. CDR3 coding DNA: TGTGCCAGCAGCTTGGCCGGCAGGGGCTACGAGCAGTACTTC.

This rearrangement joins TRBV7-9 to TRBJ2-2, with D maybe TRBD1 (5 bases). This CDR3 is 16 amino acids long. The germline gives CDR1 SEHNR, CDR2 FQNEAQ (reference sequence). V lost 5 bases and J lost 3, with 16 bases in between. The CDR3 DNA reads TGTGCCAGCAGCCCAGGCGCAGGGTTCTACACCGGGGAGCTGTTTTTT. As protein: CASSPGAGFYTGELFF.

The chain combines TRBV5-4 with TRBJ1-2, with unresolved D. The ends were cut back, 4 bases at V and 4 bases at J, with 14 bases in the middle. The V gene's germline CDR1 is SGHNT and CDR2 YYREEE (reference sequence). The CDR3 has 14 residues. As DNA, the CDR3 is TGTGCCAGCAGCGCCCGGCAGGTCGGCTATGGCTACACCTTC. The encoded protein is CASSARQVGYGYTF.

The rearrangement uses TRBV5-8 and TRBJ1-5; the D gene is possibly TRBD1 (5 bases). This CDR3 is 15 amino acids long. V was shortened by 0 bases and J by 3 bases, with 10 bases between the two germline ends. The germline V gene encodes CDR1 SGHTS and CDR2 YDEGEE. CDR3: CASSLDRRYNQPQHF. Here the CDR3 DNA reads TGTGCCAGCAGCTTGGACAGGCGGTACAATCAGCCCCAGCATTTT. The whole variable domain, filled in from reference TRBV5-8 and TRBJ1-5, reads EAGVTQSPTHLIKTRGQQATLRCSPISGHTSVYWYQQALGLGLQFLLWYDEGEERNRGNFPPRFSGRQFPNYSSELNVNALELEDSALYLCASSLDRRYNQPQHFGDGTRLSIL.

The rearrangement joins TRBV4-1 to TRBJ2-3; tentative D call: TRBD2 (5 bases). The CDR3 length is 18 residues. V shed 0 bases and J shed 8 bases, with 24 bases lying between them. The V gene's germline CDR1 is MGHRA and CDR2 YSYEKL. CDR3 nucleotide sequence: TGCGCCAGCAGCCAAGAGGCGTGGGAGCGCCCACGGTGGGGTACGCAGTATTTT. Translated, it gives CASSQEAWERPRWGTQYF.

This chain's CDR3 is CASSIDRLYGYTF. The DNA for the CDR3 is TGTGCCAGTAGTATAGATCGTCTCTATGGCTACACCTTC. This chain uses TRBV19 with TRBJ1-2; D gene uncertain. Trimming stripped 0 bases from V and 4 bases from J, with 6 bases between. CDR1 is LNHDA and CDR2 is SQIVND in the germline V gene (reference sequence). CDR3 size: 13 residues.

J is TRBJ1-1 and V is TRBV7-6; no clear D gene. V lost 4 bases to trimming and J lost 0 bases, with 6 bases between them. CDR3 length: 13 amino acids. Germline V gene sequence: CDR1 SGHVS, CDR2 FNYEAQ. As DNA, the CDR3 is TGTGCCAGCAGCTCTCCGATGAACACTGAAGCTTTCTTT. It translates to CASSSPMNTEAFF.

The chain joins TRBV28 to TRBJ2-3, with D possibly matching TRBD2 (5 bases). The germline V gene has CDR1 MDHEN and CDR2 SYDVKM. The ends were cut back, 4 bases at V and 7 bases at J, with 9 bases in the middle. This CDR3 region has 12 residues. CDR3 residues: CASSSGVNTQYF. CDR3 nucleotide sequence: TGTGCCAGCAGTTCCGGGGTTAATACGCAGTATTTT. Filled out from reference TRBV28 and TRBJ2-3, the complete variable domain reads DVKVTQSSRYLVKRTGEKVFLECVQDMDHENMFWYRQDPGLGLRLIYFSYDVKMKEKGDIPEGYSVSREKKERFSLILESASTNQTSMYLCASSSGVNTQYFGPGTRLTVL.

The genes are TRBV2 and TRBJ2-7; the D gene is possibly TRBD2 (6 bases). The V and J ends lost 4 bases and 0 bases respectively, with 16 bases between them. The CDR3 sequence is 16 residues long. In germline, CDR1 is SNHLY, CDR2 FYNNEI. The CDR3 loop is CASSGSGPSASYEQYF. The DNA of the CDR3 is TGTGCCAGCAGTGGTAGCGGCCCAAGCGCCTCCTACGAGCAGTACTTC.

CDR3 in amino acids: CASSHAPGPQNTIYF. The CDR3, as DNA: TGTGCCAGCAGTCATGCGCCGGGACCTCAAAACACCATATATTTT. The chain is built from TRBV5-5 and TRBJ1-3; D perhaps matches TRBD1 (5 bases). V was clipped by 5 bases and J by 6 bases, with 18 bases between them. CDR3 size: 15 residues. Germline-derived CDR1 and CDR2 are SGHKS and YYEKEE (reference sequence).

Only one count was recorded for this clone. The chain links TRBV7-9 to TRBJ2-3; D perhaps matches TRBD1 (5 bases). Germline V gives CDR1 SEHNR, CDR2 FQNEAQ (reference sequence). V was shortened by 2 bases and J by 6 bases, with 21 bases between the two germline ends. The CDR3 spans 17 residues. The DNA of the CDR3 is TGTGCCAGCAGCTTACAAACCCGGACACTCCTTTCGGATACGCAGTATTTT. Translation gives CASSLQTRTLLSDTQYF.

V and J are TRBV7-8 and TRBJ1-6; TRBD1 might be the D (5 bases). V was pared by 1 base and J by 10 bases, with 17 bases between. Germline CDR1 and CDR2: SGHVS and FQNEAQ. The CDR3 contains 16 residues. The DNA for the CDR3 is TGTGCCAGCAGCTTAGTCAACCGGGGGGGTGGGTCACCCCTCCACTTT. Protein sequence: CASSLVNRGGGSPLHF.

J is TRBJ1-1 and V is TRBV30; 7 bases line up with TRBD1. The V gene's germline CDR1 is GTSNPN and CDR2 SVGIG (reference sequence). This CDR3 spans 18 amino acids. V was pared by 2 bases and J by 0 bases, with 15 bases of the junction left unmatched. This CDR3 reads CAWSTRRQGVILNTEAFF. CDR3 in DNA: TGTGCCTGGAGTACTCGACGACAGGGCGTTATTTTGAACACTGAAGCTTTCTTT.

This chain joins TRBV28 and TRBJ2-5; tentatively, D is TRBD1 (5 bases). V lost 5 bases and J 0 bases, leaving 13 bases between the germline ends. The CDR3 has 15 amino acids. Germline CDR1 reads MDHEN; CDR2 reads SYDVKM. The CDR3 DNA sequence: TGTGCCAGCAGTGGGGCATGGCAGCACCAAGAGACCCAGTACTTC. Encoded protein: CASSGAWQHQETQYF. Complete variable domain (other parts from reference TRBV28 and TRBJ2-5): DVKVTQSSRYLVKRTGEKVFLECVQDMDHENMFWYRQDPGLGLRLIYFSYDVKMKEKGDIPEGYSVSREKKERFSLILESASTNQTSMYLCASSGAWQHQETQYFGPGTRLLVL.

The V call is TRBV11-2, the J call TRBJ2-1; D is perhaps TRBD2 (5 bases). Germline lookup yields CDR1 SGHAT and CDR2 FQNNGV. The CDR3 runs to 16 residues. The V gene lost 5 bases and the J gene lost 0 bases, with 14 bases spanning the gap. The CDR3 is CASSRPGLASYNEQFF. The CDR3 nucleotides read TGTGCCAGCAGCCGCCCCGGGCTAGCCTCCTACAATGAGCAGTTCTTC.

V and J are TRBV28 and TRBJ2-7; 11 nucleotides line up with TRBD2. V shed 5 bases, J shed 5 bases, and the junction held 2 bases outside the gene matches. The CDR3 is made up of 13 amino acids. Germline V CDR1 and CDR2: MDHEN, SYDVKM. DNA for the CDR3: TGTGCCAGCAGTCGACTAGCGGGGCACGAGCAGTACTTC. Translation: CASSRLAGHEQYF.

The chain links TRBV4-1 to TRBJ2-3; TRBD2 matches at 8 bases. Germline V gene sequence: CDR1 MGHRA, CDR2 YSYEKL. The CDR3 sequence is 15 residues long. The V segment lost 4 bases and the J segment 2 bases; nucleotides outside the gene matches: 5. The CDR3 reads CASSPRTSLTDTQYF. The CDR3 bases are TGCGCCAGCAGCCCCCGGACTAGCCTCACAGATACGCAGTATTTT.

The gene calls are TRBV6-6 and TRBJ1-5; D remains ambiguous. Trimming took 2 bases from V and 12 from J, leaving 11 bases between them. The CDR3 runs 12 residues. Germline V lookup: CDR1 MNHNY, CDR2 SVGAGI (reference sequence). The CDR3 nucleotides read TGTGCCAGCAGTTACCTGGGCTGGGGCCAGCATTTT. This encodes CASSYLGWGQHF.

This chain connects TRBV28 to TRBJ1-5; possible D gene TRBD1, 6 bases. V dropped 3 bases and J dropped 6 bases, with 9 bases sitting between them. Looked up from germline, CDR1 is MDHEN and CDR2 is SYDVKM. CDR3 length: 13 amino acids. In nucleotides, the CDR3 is TGTGCCAGCAGTTTGGGACACAGTCAGCCCCAGCATTTT. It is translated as CASSLGHSQPQHF. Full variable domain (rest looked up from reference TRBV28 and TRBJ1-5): DVKVTQSSRYLVKRTGEKVFLECVQDMDHENMFWYRQDPGLGLRLIYFSYDVKMKEKGDIPEGYSVSREKKERFSLILESASTNQTSMYLCASSLGHSQPQHFGDGTRLSIL.